This TCR beta chain was found in a study of blood T cell repertoires in COVID-19. Across the study: COVID-19 samples, acute and convalescent, were from the United States, Italy and Spain.

As handled by the study authors: Estimated nucleated cell counts came from reference gene primer amplification. Here immunoSEQ multiplex PCR was the method, and the copy in TCRdb shows in-frame clones only, minus some. Clonal size and the V and J genes are those of that table, whereas D and trimming came from the DNA. The sample has about half a million clones, 85% to 90% seen once. Germline assignment: CDR1 LNHDA and CDR2 SQIVND (reference sequence). The CDR3 extends over 16 amino acids. V dropped 5 bases and J dropped 2; count of bases not matched to a gene: 8. The chain employs TRBV19 and TRBJ2-3, with 9 bases aligning to TRBD2. This sequence originates from a man aged 18-30 years with COVID-19, enrolled during active disease. Sequenced material: peripheral blood. The CDR3 region is CASSPLGGRVTDTQYF. In DNA, the CDR3 is TGTGCCAGTAGTCCACTCGGCGGGAGGGTCACAGATACGCAGTATTTT.